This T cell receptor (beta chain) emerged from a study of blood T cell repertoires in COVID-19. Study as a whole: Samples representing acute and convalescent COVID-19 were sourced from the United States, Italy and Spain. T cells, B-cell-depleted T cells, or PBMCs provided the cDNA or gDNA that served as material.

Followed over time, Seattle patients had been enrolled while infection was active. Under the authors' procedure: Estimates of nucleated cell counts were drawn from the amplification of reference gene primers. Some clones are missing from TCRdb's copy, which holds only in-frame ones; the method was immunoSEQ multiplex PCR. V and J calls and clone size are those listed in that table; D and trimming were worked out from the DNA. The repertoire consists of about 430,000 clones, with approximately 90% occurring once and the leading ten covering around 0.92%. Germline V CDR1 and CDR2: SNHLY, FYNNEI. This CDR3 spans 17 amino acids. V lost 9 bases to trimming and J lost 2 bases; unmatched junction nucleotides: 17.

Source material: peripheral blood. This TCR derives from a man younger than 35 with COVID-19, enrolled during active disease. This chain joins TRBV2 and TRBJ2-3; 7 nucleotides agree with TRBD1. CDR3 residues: CARTGDPDWIYTDTQYF. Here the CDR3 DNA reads TGTGCCAGAACAGGGGACCCCGATTGGATTTACACAGATACGCAGTATTTT.